These 25 T cell receptor beta chains were sequenced from one sample in a study of T-cell reconstitution after alpha-beta-depleted transplantation in children. Points from the study as a whole: A year had passed since transplant, and T-cell counts and diversity by then came mostly from newly produced T cells.

Preparation of the TCRbeta library involved a method that used unique molecular identifiers. TCRdb processed the PCR reads anew with MiXCR; each CDR3 protein has one entry. Here the sample spans about 290,000 distinct CDR3 sequences, 7.5% to 9% being singletons. Antigens of these TCRs are unknown. Sequencing was performed on peripheral blood, taken 360 days after TCRalphabeta/CD19-depleted stem cell transplant. These receptor sequences come from a female patient aged 2-9 years who had a stem cell transplant for Fanconi anemia, so the T cells may come from the graft donor.

This clonotype was seen many times. The genes are TRBV5-1 and TRBJ2-3; maybe TRBD1 (6 bases). Germline V gene data show CDR1 as SGHRS and CDR2 as YFSETQ. Deletions cut 4 bases from V and 5 bases from J, with 14 bases between. This CDR3 is 14 amino acids long. CDR3 sequence reads: CASSQPRTVDTQYF. CDR3 nucleotides: TGCGCCAGCAGCCAACCCAGGACAGTAGATACGCAGTATTTT.

This sequence joins TRBV6-5 and TRBJ1-2; unclear D gene. This CDR3 is built from 17 residues. CDR1 MNHEY and CDR2 SVGAGI come from the germline V gene. The V end lost 5 bases, the J end lost 0 bases, and 19 bases lay between the germline ends. CDR3 nucleotide sequence: TGTGCCAGCAGTCACAACCACGTGGACGGAACTAACTATGGCTACACCTTC. Amino acids: CASSHNHVDGTNYGYTF.

Many counts were recorded for this clonotype. This rearrangement joins TRBV7-8 to TRBJ2-7; 7 positions match TRBD1. The germline gives CDR1 SGHVS, CDR2 FQNEAQ. There are 13 residues in the CDR3. Unmatched junction bases numbered 3, after V lost 1 base and J lost 6 bases. The CDR3, as DNA: TGTGCCAGCAGCTTAGGGTCAGGGGGCGAGCAGTACGTC. This gives the protein CASSLGSGGEQYV.

This chain uses TRBV6-2 or TRBV6-3 with TRBJ2-7, with TRBD2 identical over 7 bases. This CDR3 is 13 amino acids long. Trimming cost V 5 bases and J 3 bases; bases outside gene matches: 4. The germline V gene encodes CDR1 MNHEY and CDR2 SVGEGT. CDR3 loop: CASSLTSNYEQYV. CDR3 nucleotide sequence: TGTGCCAGCAGTCTGACTAGCAACTACGAGCAGTACGTC.

This clonotype occurred many times. V usage is TRBV27 and J usage is TRBJ1-6; unclear D gene. This CDR3 region has 14 residues. The V end was cut by 5 bases, the J end by 6 bases, with 11 bases between. Germline V gene lookup returns CDR1 MNHEY and CDR2 SMNVEV (reference sequence). The DNA for the CDR3 is TGTGCCAGCAGTCCCCTTCTGGGTAATTCACCCCTCCACTTT. Protein product: CASSPLLGNSPLHF.

This clonotype came up once. Possible read error: a much larger clone is one base away. The CDR3 DNA is TGTGCCAGCAGCCGACTACTAGCGGGGGTGAACACAGATACGCAGTATTTT. Its protein product is CASSRLLAGVNTDTQYF. The chain employs TRBV4-2 and TRBJ2-3, with 11 bases lining up with TRBD2. Germline V gives CDR1 LGHNA, CDR2 YNFKEQ. Trimming took 4 bases from V and 2 from J; bases not matched to a gene: 8. The CDR3 has 17 residues.

This clonotype was seen at least ten times. The chain links TRBV4-2 to TRBJ2-1; TRBD2 agrees at 8 bases. Per the germline V gene, CDR1 is LGHNA and CDR2 is YNFKEQ. With 4 bases clipped from V and 0 bases from J, the junction kept 5 bases outside the gene matches. The CDR3 is 16 amino acids. The chain's CDR3 is CASSRVAGGSYNEQFF. The CDR3 nucleotides are TGTGCCAGCAGCCGTGTTGCGGGGGGCTCCTACAATGAGCAGTTCTTC.

The V and J genes are TRBV20-1 and TRBJ2-1; 7 bases are a match to TRBD2. V gave up 6 bases and J gave up 2 bases; unmatched junction bases: 4. Germline assignment: CDR1 DFQATT and CDR2 SNEGSKA (reference sequence). CDR3 length: 13 residues. The CDR3, as DNA: TGCAGTGCACTGACTAGCCCCTACAATGAGCAGTTCTTC. Its protein product is CSALTSPYNEQFF.

The chain is built from TRBV12-3 or TRBV12-4 and TRBJ2-3; D possibly matches TRBD1 or TRBD2 (5 bases each). The CDR3 extends over 15 amino acids. Trimming stripped 0 bases from V and 2 bases from J, with 9 bases between. The CDR3 DNA reads as TGTGCCAGCAGTTTAGCGGGGGTCCTCACAGATACGCAGTATTTT. Protein: CASSLAGVLTDTQYF.

This clonotype was observed at least ten times. The CDR3 region has the DNA TGTGCCAGCAGTTTACTTGGGGGTTTGGACTATGGCTACACCTTC. Translating gives CASSLLGGLDYGYTF. The chain joins TRBV12-3 or TRBV12-4 to TRBJ1-2; tentatively, D is TRBD1 (5 bases). The CDR3 extends over 15 amino acids. Deletions cut 2 bases from V and 3 bases from J, with 13 bases between.

This clonotype was seen only a few times. The J gene is TRBJ2-5, the V gene TRBV7-8; D unresolved. The germline V gene has CDR1 SGHVS and CDR2 FQNEAQ. The germline V and J ends were trimmed by 5 bases and 5 bases, with 15 bases remaining between them. The CDR3 consists of 14 residues. CDR3 sequence reads: CASSPPPSLETQYF. CDR3 DNA sequence: TGTGCCAGCAGCCCCCCCCCTAGTCTGGAGACCCAGTACTTC.

This clonotype showed up many times. Here the CDR3 reads CASSTGRGTGADTQYF. CDR3 in DNA: TGCGCCAGCAGCACCGGAAGGGGGACAGGGGCAGATACGCAGTATTTT. The genes are TRBV5-1 and TRBJ2-3, with 10 nucleotides matching TRBD1. V lost 4 bases to trimming and J lost 4 bases; unmatched junction nucleotides: 9. The CDR3 contains 16 residues. Germline CDR1 and CDR2: SGHRS and YFSETQ. Together with reference TRBV5-1 and TRBJ2-3, the CDR3 gives the full variable domain: KAGVTQTPRYLIKTRGQQVTLSCSPISGHRSVSWYQQTPGQGLQFLFEYFSETQRNKGNFPGRFSGRQFSNSRSEMNVSTLELGDSALYLCASSTGRGTGADTQYFGPGTRLTVL.

The rearrangement links TRBV20-1 to TRBJ1-1, with 9 bases fitting TRBD1. Looked up from germline, CDR1 is DFQATT and CDR2 is SNEGSKA (reference sequence). J lost 6 bases, V lost 6 bases, and 2 bases had no gene match. There are 11 residues in the CDR3. CDR3 in DNA: TGCAGTGCCCGGACAGGGGCTGAAGCTTTCTTT. It codes for CSARTGAEAFF.

The chain combines TRBV7-4 with TRBJ2-2, with 16 positions matching TRBD2. V lost 5 bases to trimming and J lost 6 bases; unmatched junction nucleotides: 9. Germline CDR1 SGHVT, CDR2 SQSDAQ. This CDR3 comprises 18 residues. The CDR3 sequence: CASSHSMGLAGGPGELFF. DNA of the CDR3: TGTGCCAGCAGCCACAGTATGGGACTAGCGGGAGGGCCCGGGGAGCTGTTTTTT.

This clonotype was detected ten times or more. The CDR3 spells CATSTGASTEAFF. The CDR3 DNA is TGTGCCACTTCGACAGGGGCGAGCACTGAAGCTTTCTTT. The rearrangement links TRBV24-1 to TRBJ1-1; 8 positions match TRBD1. Germline values: CDR1 KGHDR, CDR2 SFDVKD. Trimming took 10 bases from V and 4 from J; bases not matched to a gene: 7. The CDR3 spans 13 residues.

J is TRBJ2-1 and V is TRBV20-1, with D uncertain. The CDR3 runs to 16 residues. CDR1 DFQATT and CDR2 SNEGSKA come from the germline V gene (reference sequence). Written as DNA, the CDR3 is TGCTGCGCTAGAGCCCCCCCCTGGAGCTCCTACAATGAGCAGTTCTTC. Protein product: CCARAPPWSSYNEQFF.

This clonotype has a count of ten or more. The chain is built from TRBV24-1 and TRBJ2-1, with 11 bases identical to TRBD2. Germline lookup yields CDR1 KGHDR and CDR2 SFDVKD. This CDR3 is 15 amino acids long. J was trimmed by 8 bases and V by 5 bases; bases with no gene match: 7. Written as DNA, the CDR3 is TGTGCCACCAGTGGCCCGACTAGCGGGAATCATGAGCAGTTCTTC. As protein: CATSGPTSGNHEQFF.

This clonotype was counted at least ten times. V is TRBV5-1 and J is TRBJ2-1; TRBD2 aligns across 7 bases. The V and J ends lost 1 base and 9 bases, in that order; junction bases with no gene match: 10. CDR1 and CDR2 from the germline V gene are SGHRS and YFSETQ. The CDR3 is made up of 15 amino acids. This chain's CDR3 is CASSLTLAAKGEQFF. For the CDR3, the DNA is TGCGCCAGCAGCTTGACTCTAGCGGCCAAGGGTGAGCAGTTCTTC.

This clonotype was seen at least ten times. The V gene is TRBV3-1, the J gene TRBJ2-7, with 7 bases that match TRBD1. Germline V gives CDR1 LGHDT, CDR2 YNNKEL (reference sequence). CDR3 length equals 14 residues. The J segment lost 3 bases and the V segment lost 4 bases, leaving 6 bases of the junction unmatched. The CDR3 DNA follows: TGTGCCAGCAGCCCCGACAGGGTCTACTACGAGCAGTACTTC. This gives the protein CASSPDRVYYEQYF.

V and J are TRBV3-1 and TRBJ1-2; D remains ambiguous. Germline CDR1 and CDR2: LGHDT and YNNKEL (reference sequence). This CDR3 comprises 14 residues. Trimming pared 5 bases from V and 3 bases from J, leaving 13 bases between. The DNA for the CDR3 is TGTGCCAGCAGCGACGGACCGCAGTACTATGGCTACACCTTC. As protein: CASSDGPQYYGYTF.

Many counts were recorded for this clonotype. The chain recombines TRBV9 with TRBJ2-6; TRBD1 matches at 9 bases. The V gene's germline CDR1 is SGDLS and CDR2 YYNGEE. The ends lost 0 bases at V and 0 bases at J; junction bases unmatched: 10. The CDR3 covers 20 residues. CDR3 sequence (DNA): TGTGCCAGCAGCGTAGTTTCGTCGGGACAGGGAGGCTCTGGGGCCAACGTCCTGACTTTC. This encodes CASSVVSSGQGGSGANVLTF.

This clonotype was detected many times. The J gene is TRBJ2-3, the V gene TRBV7-2; D possibly corresponds to TRBD2 (6 bases). V lost 1 base and J 2 bases, leaving 16 bases between the germline ends. Germline CDR1 is SGHTA and CDR2 is FQGNSA. CDR3 length: 17 amino acids. The CDR3 sequence is CASSLVGAGRPTDTQYF. Written as DNA, the CDR3 is TGTGCCAGCAGCTTAGTAGGTGCGGGGAGACCCACAGATACGCAGTATTTT.

This clonotype was counted many times. The rearrangement uses TRBV28 and TRBJ1-1; 7 nucleotides match TRBD1. This CDR3 has 16 residues. CDR1 and CDR2 from the germline V gene are MDHEN and SYDVKM. Trimming at V came to 1 base and at J to 3 bases, leaving 8 bases not matched to a gene. The CDR3 loop reads CASSLLGQARHTEAFF. CDR3 coding DNA: TGTGCCAGCAGTTTATTAGGACAGGCAAGACACACTGAAGCTTTCTTT.

This clonotype was recorded many times. The V gene is TRBV27, the J gene TRBJ1-4; D uncertain. The germline V gene has CDR1 MNHEY and CDR2 SMNVEV (reference sequence). The CDR3 spans 14 residues. The V and J ends lost 4 bases and 7 bases respectively, with 13 bases between them. The DNA for the CDR3 is TGTGCCAGCAGTTCGACGACGGTCCTTGAAAAACTGTTTTTT. Translating it yields CASSSTTVLEKLFF. The full variable domain, its missing parts supplied by reference TRBV27 and TRBJ1-4, is EAQVTQNPRYLITVTGKKLTVTCSQNMNHEYMSWYRQDPGLGLRQIYYSMNVEVTDKGDVPEGYKVSRKEKRNFPLILESPSPNQTSLYFCASSSTTVLEKLFFGSGTQLSVL.

This clonotype was found many times. The chain recombines TRBV28 with TRBJ1-1; D uncertain. V lost 6 bases and J lost 5, with 16 bases in between. Germline loops: CDR1 MDHEN, CDR2 SYDVKM. CDR3 length: 14 amino acids. For the CDR3, the DNA is TGTGCCAGCAGCCCCGCCGGATCGTGGACTGAAGCTTTCTTT. Its protein product is CASSPAGSWTEAFF.